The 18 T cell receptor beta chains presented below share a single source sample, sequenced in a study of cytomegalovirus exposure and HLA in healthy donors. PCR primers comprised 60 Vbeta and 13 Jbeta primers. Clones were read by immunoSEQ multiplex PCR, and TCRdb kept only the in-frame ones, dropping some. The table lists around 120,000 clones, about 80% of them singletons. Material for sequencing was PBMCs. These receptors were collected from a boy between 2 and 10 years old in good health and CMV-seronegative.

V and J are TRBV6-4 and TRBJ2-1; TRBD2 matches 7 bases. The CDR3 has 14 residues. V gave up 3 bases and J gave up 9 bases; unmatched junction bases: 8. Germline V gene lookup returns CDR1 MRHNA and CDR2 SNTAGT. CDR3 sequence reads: CASSDSAGAAEQFF. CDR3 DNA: TGTGCCAGCAGTGATTCGGCGGGAGCCGCTGAGCAGTTCTTC.

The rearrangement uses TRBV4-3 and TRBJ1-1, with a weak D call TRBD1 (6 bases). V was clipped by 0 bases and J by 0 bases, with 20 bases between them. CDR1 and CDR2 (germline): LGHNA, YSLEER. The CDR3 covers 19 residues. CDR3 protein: CASSQDQVLRGGLNTEAFF. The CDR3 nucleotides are TGCGCCAGCAGCCAAGATCAAGTGTTAAGGGGGGGCCTGAACACTGAAGCTTTCTTT.

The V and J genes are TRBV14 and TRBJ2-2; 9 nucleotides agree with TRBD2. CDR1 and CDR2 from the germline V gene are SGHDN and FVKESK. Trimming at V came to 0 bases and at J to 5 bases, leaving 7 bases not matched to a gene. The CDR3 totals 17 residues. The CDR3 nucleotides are TGTGCCAGCAGCCAAGAGATTCTCACTAGCGGGACCGGGGAGCTGTTTTTT. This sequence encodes CASSQEILTSGTGELFF.

CDR3 region: CASSEVVGAGSGNTIYF. In nucleotides, the CDR3 is TGTGCCAGCAGTGAAGTAGTAGGGGCAGGCTCTGGAAACACCATATATTTT. The chain joins TRBV6-1 to TRBJ1-3; maybe TRBD1 (5 bases). The germline gives CDR1 MNHNS, CDR2 SASEGT. Deletions cut 1 base from V and 0 bases from J, with 13 bases between. The CDR3 has 17 amino acids.

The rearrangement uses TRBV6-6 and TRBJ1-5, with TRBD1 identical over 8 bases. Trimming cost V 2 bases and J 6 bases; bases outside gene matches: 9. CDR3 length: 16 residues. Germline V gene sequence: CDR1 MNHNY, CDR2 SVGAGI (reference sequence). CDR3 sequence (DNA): TGTGCCAGCAGTTACACGACCCTACAGGGGGGTCAGCCCCAGCATTTT. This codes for CASSYTTLQGGQPQHF.

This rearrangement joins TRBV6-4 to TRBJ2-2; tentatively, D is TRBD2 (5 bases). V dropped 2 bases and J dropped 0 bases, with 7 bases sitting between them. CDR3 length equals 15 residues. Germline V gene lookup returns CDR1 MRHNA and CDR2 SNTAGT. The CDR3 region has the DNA TGTGCCAGCAGTGACGGCGGGCCGAACACCGGGGAGCTGTTTTTT. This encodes CASSDGGPNTGELFF.

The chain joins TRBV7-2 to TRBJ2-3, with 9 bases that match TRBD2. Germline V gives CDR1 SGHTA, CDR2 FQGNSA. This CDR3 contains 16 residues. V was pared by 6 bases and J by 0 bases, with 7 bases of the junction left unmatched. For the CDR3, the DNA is TGTGCCAGCAGACTCAGCGGGGGGTTTAGCACAGATACGCAGTATTTT. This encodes CASRLSGGFSTDTQYF.

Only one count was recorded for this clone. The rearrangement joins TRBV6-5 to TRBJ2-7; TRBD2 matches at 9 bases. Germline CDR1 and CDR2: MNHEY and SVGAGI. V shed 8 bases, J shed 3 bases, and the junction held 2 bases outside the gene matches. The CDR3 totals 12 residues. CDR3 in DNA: TGTGCCAGCGGGACTAGCTTCTACGAGCAGTACGTC. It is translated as CASGTSFYEQYV.

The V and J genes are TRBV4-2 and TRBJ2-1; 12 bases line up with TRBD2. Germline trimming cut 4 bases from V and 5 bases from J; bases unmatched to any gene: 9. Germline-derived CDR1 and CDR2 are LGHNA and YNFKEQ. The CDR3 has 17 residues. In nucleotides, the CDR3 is TGTGCCAGCAGCCTTGGACTAGCGGGAATTACAAACAATGAGCAGTTCTTC. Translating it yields CASSLGLAGITNNEQFF.

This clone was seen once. CDR3 in amino acids: CASSLEQGRSNEKLFF. Here the CDR3 DNA reads TGTGCCAGCAGCTTAGAACAGGGTAGATCCAATGAAAAACTGTTTTTT. This chain connects TRBV11-2 to TRBJ1-4, with D possibly TRBD1 on 6 matching bases. Germline CDR1 and CDR2: SGHAT and FQNNGV. The CDR3 has 16 residues. Trimming removed 0 bases from V and 5 bases from J, with 13 bases in between.

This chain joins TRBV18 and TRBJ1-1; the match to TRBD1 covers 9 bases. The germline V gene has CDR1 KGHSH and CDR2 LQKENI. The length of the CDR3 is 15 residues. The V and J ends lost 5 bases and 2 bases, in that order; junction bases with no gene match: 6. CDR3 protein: CASSNTGGENTEAFF. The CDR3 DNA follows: TGTGCCAGCTCAAATACAGGGGGCGAAAACACTGAAGCTTTCTTT. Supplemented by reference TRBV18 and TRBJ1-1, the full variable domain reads NAGVMQNPRHLVRRRGQEARLRCSPMKGHSHVYWYRQLPEEGLKFMVYLQKENIIDESGMPKERFSAEFPKEGPSILRIQQVVRGDSAAYFCASSNTGGENTEAFFGQGTRLTVV.

In DNA, the CDR3 is TGTGCCAGCAGTGAAGAGGCGGGGGTAGGCACCGGGGAGCTGTTTTTT. Protein sequence: CASSEEAGVGTGELFF. V is TRBV6-4 and J is TRBJ2-2; 7 nucleotides line up with TRBD2. Germline CDR1 MRHNA, CDR2 SNTAGT. Unmatched junction bases numbered 8, after V lost 3 bases and J lost 4 bases. The CDR3 sequence is 16 residues long.

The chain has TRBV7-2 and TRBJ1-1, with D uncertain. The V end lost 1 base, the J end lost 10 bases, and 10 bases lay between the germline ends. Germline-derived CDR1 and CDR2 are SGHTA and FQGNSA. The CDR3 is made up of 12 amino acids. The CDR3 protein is CASSLVSAGAFF. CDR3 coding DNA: TGTGCCAGCAGCTTAGTTTCTGCGGGAGCTTTCTTT. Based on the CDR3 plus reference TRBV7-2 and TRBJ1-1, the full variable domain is GAGVSQSPSNKVTEKGKDVELRCDPISGHTALYWYRQSLGQGLEFLIYFQGNSAPDKSGLPSDRFSAERTGGSVSTLTIQRTQQEDSAVYLCASSLVSAGAFFGQGTRLTVV.

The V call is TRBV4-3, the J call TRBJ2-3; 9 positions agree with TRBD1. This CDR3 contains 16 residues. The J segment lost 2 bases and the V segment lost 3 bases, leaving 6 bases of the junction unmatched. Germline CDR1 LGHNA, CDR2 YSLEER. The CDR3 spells CASSHPGQGPTDTQYF. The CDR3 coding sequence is TGCGCCAGCAGCCATCCGGGACAGGGACCCACAGATACGCAGTATTTT.

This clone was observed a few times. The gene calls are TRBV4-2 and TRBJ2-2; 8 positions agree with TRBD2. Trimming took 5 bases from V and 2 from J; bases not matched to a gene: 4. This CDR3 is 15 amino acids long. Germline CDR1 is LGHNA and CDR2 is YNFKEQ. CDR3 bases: TGTGCCAGCAGCTCGGGAGGGGTAAACACCGGGGAGCTGTTTTTT. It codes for CASSSGGVNTGELFF.

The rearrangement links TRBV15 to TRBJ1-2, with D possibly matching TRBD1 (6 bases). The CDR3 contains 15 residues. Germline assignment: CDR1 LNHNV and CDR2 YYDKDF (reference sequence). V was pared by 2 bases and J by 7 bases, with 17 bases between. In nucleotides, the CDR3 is TGTGCCACCAGCAGACACCGACGGAGAGGGGGTGGCTACACCTTC. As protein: CATSRHRRRGGGYTF.

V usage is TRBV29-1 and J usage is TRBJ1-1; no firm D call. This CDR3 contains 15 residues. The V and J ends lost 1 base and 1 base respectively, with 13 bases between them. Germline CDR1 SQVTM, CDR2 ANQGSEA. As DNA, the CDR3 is TGCAGCGTTGAAGTTTTGTGGGAGGCGAACACTGAAGCTTTCTTT. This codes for CSVEVLWEANTEAFF.

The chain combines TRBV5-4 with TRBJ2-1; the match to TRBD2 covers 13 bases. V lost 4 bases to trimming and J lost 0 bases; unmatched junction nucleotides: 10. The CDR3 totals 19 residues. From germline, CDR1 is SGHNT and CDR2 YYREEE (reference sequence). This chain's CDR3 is CASSPRGLAGLSSYNEQFF. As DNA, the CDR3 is TGTGCCAGCAGCCCTAGGGGACTAGCGGGACTTAGCTCCTACAATGAGCAGTTCTTC.